This TCR beta chain emerged from a study of blood T cell repertoires in COVID-19. Study as a whole: Collection of acute and convalescent COVID-19 samples took place in the United States, Italy and Spain.

In the original analysis: Reference gene primers were amplified, and this amplification served to estimate nucleated cell counts. Only in-frame clones appear in the TCRdb table, and some are missing; sequencing was by immunoSEQ multiplex PCR. Clonal size and the V and J genes are those of that table, whereas D and trimming came from the DNA. The data hold tens of thousands of clones, with 91% observed a single time. The germline V and J ends were trimmed by 6 bases and 0 bases, with 14 bases remaining between them. This CDR3 is built from 15 residues. Germline V gene lookup returns CDR1 SGHAT and CDR2 FQNNGV.

The sample taken for sequencing was peripheral blood. The V and J genes are TRBV11-2 and TRBJ1-1; a weak D match, TRBD1 (5 bases). This clonotype was obtained from a man aged 55 to 69 with acute or convalescent COVID-19. The CDR3 here is CASSGGGTLNTEAFF. DNA for the CDR3: TGTGCCAGCAGTGGGGGGGGAACCCTGAACACTGAAGCTTTCTTT.